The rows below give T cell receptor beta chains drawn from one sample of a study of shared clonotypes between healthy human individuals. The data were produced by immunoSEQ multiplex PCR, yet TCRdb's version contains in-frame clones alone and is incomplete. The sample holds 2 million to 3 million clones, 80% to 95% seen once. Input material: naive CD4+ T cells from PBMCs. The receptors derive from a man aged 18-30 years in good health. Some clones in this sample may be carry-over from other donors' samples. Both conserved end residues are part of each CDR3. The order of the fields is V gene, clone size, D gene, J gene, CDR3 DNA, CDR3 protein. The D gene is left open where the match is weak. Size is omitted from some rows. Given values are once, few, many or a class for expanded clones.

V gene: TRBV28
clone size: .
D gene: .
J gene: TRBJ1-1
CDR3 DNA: TGTGCCAGCAGTCCTCTCGACAGGAGGAACACTGAAGCTTTCTTT
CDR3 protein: CASSPLDRRNTEAFF

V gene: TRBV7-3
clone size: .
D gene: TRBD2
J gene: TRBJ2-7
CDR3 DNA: TGTGCCAGCAGCTCGGGACTAGGTACGGGGGAGCAGTACTTC
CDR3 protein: CASSSGLGTGEQYF

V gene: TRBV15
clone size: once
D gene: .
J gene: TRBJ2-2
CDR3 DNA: TGTGCCACCAGGCCCGTCATAACCGGGGAGCTGTTTTTT
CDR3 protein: CATRPVITGELFF

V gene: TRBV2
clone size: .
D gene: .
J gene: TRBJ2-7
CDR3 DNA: TGTGCCAGCAGGGGGGGACAGTACACCTACGAGCAGTACTTC
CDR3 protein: CASRGGQYTYEQYF

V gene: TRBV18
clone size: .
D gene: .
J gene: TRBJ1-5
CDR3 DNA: TGTGCCAGCTCACCACGTGGGCAAGACGGGAATCAGCCCCAGCATTTT
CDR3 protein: CASSPRGQDGNQPQHF

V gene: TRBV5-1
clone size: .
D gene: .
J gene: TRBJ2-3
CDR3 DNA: TGCGCCAGCAGCTTGGTGCCTTATGAGACGCAGTATTTT
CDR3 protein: CASSLVPYETQYF

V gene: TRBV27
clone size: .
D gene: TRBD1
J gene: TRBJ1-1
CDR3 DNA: TGTGCCAGCAGTTCCCCGGGACAGGGGAAAACTGAAGCTTTCTTT
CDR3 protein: CASSSPGQGKTEAFF

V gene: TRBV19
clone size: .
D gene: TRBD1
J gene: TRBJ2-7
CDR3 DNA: TGTGCCAGTAGTACCTCGACAGGGATAAGGACCTACGAGCAGTACTTC
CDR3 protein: CASSTSTGIRTYEQYF

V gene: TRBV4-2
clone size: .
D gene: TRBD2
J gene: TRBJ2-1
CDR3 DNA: TGTGCCAGCAGCCAAGGACCCGGGGGGAATGAGCAGTTCTTC
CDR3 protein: CASSQGPGGNEQFF

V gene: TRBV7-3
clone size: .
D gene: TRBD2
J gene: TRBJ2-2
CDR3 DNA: TGTGCCAGCAGCCTTGGACTAGCGGGAACCGGGGAGCTGTTTTTT
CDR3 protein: CASSLGLAGTGELFF

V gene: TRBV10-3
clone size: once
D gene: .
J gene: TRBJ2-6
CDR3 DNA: TGTGCCATCAGTGAGAGCCTAGCAGGGGCCAACGTCCTGACTTTC
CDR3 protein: CAISESLAGANVLTF

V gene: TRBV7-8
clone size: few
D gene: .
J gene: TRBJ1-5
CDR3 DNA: TGTGCCAGCAGCGGTGGGAGACGGGATCAGCCCCAGCATTTT
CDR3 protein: CASSGGRRDQPQHF

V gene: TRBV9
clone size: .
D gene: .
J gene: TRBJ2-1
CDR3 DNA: TGTGCCAGCAGCGGAGGCGGTAGCTCCTACAATGAGCAGTTCTTC
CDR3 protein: CASSGGGSSYNEQFF

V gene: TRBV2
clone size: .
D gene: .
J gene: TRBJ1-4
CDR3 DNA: TGTGCCAGCAGCGAACAGGGAGGCGGTGAAAAACTGTTTTTT
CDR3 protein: CASSEQGGGEKLFF

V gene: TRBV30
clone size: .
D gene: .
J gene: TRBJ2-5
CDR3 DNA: TGTGCCTGGAGTGTACTGGGTGGGTTCGGAGAGACCCAGTACTTC
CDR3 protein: CAWSVLGGFGETQYF

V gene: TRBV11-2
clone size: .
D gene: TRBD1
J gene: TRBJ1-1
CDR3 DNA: TGTGCCAGCAGCCTTCAGGGGGCAGGGACTGAAGCTTTCTTT
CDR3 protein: CASSLQGAGTEAFF

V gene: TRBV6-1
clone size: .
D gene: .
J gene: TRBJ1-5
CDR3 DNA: TGTGCCAGCAGTGAGGGCCCGGAGGATCAGCCCCAGCATTTT
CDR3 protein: CASSEGPEDQPQHF

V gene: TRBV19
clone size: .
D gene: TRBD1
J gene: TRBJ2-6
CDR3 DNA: TGTGCCAGTAGTGCGGGACAGGGGGCTGCTGGGGCCAACGTCCTGACTTTC
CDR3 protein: CASSAGQGAAGANVLTF

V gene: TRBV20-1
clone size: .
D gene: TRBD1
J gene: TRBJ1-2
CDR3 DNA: TGCAGTGCCAACAGGGGCGGGGGCTACACCTTC
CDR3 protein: CSANRGGGYTF

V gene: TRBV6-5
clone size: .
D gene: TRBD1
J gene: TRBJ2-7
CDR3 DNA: TGTGCCAGCAGTAGAGGACAGGGCGAGCAGTACTTC
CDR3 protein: CASSRGQGEQYF

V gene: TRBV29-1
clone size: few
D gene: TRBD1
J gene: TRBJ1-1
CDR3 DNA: TGCAGCGTCAAGGGACAGGGGAGGACTGAAGCTTTCTTT
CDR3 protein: CSVKGQGRTEAFF

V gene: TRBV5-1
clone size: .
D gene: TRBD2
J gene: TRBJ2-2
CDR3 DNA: TGCGCCAGCAGCTCTCTAGCGGGAGGGCTAGGATACACCGGGGAGCTGTTTTTT
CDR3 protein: CASSSLAGGLGYTGELFF

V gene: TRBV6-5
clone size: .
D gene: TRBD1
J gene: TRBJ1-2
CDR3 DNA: TGTGCCAGCAGTTACAGGGACAGGGGGAACTATGGCTACACCTTC
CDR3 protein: CASSYRDRGNYGYTF

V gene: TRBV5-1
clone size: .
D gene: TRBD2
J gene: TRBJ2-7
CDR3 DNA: TGCGCCAGCAGCTTTGCTAGCGGGAGGTACGAGCAGTACTTC
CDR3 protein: CASSFASGRYEQYF

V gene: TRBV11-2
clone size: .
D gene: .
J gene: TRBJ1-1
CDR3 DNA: TGTGCCAGCAGCTTCGCCTCTCTCCCGAACACTGAAGCTTTCTTT
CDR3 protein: CASSFASLPNTEAFF

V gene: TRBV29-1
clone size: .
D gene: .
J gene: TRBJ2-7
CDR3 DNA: TGCAGCGTTGAATCGGGATGGGGGATCTCGCAGTACTTC
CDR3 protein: CSVESGWGISQYF

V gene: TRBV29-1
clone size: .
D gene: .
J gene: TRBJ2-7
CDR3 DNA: TGCAGCACGGGGGCCGGCGTTGACTACGAGCAGTACTTC
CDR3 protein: CSTGAGVDYEQYF

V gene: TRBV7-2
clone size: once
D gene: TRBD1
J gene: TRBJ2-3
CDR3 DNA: TGTGCCAGCAGCTTAGTAGGGGGCGCGTCAGATACGCAGTATTTT
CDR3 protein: CASSLVGGASDTQYF

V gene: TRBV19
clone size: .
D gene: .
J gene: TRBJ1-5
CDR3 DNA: TGTGCCAGTAGTTCGGTCGCAGGAAGCAATCAGCCCCAGCATTTT
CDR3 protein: CASSSVAGSNQPQHF

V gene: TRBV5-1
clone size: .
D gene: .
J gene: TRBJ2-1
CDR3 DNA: TGCGCCAGCAGCTCCGACCCCCTAGCGTATGCGGATGAGCAGTTCTTC
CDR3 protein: CASSSDPLAYADEQFF

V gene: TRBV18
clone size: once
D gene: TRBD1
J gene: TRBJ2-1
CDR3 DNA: TGTGCCAGCTCGTATACAGGGGGCAATGAGCAGTTCTTC
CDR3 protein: CASSYTGGNEQFF

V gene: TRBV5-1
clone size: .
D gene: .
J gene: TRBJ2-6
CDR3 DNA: TGCGCCAGCAGCTTGATTGTCTCTGGGGCCAACGTCCTGACTTTC
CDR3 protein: CASSLIVSGANVLTF

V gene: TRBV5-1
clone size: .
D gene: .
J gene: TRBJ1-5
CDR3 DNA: TGCGCCAGCAGCTTGTTCCCCACGAAGGATGGACAGCCCCAGCATTTT
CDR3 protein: CASSLFPTKDGQPQHF

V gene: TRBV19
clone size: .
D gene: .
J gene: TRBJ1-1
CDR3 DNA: TGTGCCAGTAGTATAAAACCCAGATCGAACACTGAAGCTTTCTTT
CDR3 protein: CASSIKPRSNTEAFF

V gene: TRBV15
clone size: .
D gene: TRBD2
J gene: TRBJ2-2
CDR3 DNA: TGTGCCACCAGCCCTCGACTAGCGGGAGTCACCGGGGAGCTGTTTTTT
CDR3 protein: CATSPRLAGVTGELFF

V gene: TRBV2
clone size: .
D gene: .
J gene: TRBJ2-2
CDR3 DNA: TGTGCCAGCACCGCTGAACGCACCGGGGAGCTGTTTTTT
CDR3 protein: CASTAERTGELFF

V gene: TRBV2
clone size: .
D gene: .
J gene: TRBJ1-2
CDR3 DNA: TGTGCCAGCAGTCAAGACAGGTCCTCCTATGGCTACACCTTC
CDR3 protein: CASSQDRSSYGYTF

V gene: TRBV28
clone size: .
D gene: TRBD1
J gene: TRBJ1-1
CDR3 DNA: TGTGCCAGCAGTTCCCCCGGGACAGGGGGGACTGAAGCTTTCTTT
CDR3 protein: CASSSPGTGGTEAFF

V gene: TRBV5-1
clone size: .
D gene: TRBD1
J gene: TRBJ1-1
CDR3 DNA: TGCGCCAGCAGCCAAGGGGACAGGTACACTGAAGCTTTCTTT
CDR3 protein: CASSQGDRYTEAFF

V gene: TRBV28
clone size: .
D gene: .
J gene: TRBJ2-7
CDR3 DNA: TGTGCCAGCAGAGCATTGGGGTCCGTCTACGAGCAGTACTTC
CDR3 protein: CASRALGSVYEQYF

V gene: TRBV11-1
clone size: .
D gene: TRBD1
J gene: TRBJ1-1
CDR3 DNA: TGTGCCAGCAGACACCCGCGCACAGGGGAGGGCACTGAAGCTTTCTTT
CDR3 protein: CASRHPRTGEGTEAFF

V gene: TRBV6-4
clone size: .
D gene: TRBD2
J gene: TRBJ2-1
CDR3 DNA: TGTGCCAGCAGTGACTTCCCGACTAGCAGGGAGCAGTTCTTC
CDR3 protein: CASSDFPTSREQFF

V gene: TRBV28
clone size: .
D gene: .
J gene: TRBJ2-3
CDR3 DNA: TGTGCCAGCAGGACTCCAGATACGCAGTATTTT
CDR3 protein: CASRTPDTQYF

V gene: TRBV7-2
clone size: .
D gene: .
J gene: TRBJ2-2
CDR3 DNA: TGTGCCAGCAGCCGTAAGGTAGCGAAAAACACCGGGGAGCTGTTTTTT
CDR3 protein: CASSRKVAKNTGELFF

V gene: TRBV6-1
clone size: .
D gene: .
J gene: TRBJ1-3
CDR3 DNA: TGTGCCAGCAGTGAATGGGCAGGGAGTGGCACCATATATTTT
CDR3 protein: CASSEWAGSGTIYF

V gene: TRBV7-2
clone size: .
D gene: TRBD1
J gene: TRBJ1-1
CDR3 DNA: TGTGCCAGCAGGGGACAGGGAGTGAACACTGAAGCTTTCTTT
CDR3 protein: CASRGQGVNTEAFF

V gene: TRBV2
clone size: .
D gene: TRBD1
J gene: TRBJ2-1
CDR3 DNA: TGTGCCAGCAGTCCGGACAGGGTCTCCTACAATGAGCAGTTCTTC
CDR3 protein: CASSPDRVSYNEQFF

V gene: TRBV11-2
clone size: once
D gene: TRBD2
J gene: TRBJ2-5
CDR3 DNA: TGTGCCAGCAGCTTAGCCGGGACTAGCGGGAGTTGGGAGACCCAGTACTTC
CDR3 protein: CASSLAGTSGSWETQYF

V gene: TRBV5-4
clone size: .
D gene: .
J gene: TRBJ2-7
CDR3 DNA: TGTGCCAGCAGCTCGCGGGCCGAAACGGGCGAGCAGTACTTC
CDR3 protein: CASSSRAETGEQYF

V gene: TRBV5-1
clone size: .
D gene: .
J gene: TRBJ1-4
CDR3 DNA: TGCGCCAGCAAAAGCAGCTTCTGGGCGCAGGATGAAAAACTGTTTTTT
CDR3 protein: CASKSSFWAQDEKLFF

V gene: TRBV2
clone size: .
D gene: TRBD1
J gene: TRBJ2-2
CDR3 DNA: TGTGCCAGCACGCCGGGACAGGGCCACACCGGGGAGCTGTTTTTT
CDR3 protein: CASTPGQGHTGELFF

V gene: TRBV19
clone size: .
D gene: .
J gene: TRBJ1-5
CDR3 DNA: TGTGCTTCCAGGGAGTATAGCAATCAGCCCCAGCATTTT
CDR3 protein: CASREYSNQPQHF

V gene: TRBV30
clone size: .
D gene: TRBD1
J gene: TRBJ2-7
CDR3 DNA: TGTGCCTGGACCGTGGACAGGGGGCTCAACGAGCAGTACTTC
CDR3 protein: CAWTVDRGLNEQYF